The next 9 T cell receptor beta chains were all read from a single sample in a study of immune evolution from preneoplasia to lung adenocarcinoma. TCRdb's copy holds only in-frame clones and misses some; the assay was immunoSEQ multiplex PCR. This table holds 5,500 to 7,000 clones, over 65% found once. The material sequenced was FFPE lung adenocarcinoma in situ tissue. The receptor set was obtained from a donor aged 70 or over with lung adenocarcinoma.

The rearrangement uses TRBV18 and TRBJ2-1; D unclear. Germline CDR1 KGHSH, CDR2 LQKENI. This CDR3 comprises 15 residues. The ends were cut back, 6 bases at V and 0 bases at J, with 12 bases in the middle. DNA of the CDR3: TGTGCCAGCTCCTACTCCCAGACCTCCTACAATGAGCAGTTCTTC. Its translation is CASSYSQTSYNEQFF.

The CDR3 sequence: CASSSRTGGGLPNEKLFF. DNA of the CDR3: TGTGCCAGCAGCAGCCGGACAGGGGGAGGCCTCCCTAATGAAAAACTGTTTTTT. The genes are TRBV7-9 and TRBJ1-4; 10 positions agree with TRBD1. This CDR3 region has 18 residues. The V gene's germline CDR1 is SEHNR and CDR2 FQNEAQ (reference sequence). Unmatched junction bases numbered 12, after V lost 5 bases and J lost 3 bases.

The chain recombines TRBV15 with TRBJ1-1, with D uncertain. Trimming pared 2 bases from V and 8 bases from J, leaving 12 bases between. Germline lookup yields CDR1 LNHNV and CDR2 YYDKDF (reference sequence). This CDR3 has 13 amino acids. CDR3 protein: CATSRPGSREAFF. Here the CDR3 DNA reads TGTGCCACCAGCAGACCCGGGTCACGAGAAGCTTTCTTT.

This chain links TRBV14 with TRBJ2-2, with 8 bases lining up with TRBD1. V lost 4 bases to trimming and J lost 3 bases; unmatched junction nucleotides: 4. The CDR3 has 15 residues. The germline CDR1 and CDR2 sequences are SGHDN and FVKESK. The CDR3 loop is CASSRHRGDTGELFF. The CDR3 DNA reads as TGTGCCAGCAGCCGGCACAGGGGGGACACCGGGGAGCTGTTTTTT.

This chain joins TRBV9 and TRBJ1-4, with 7 bases that match TRBD1. Germline values: CDR1 SGDLS, CDR2 YYNGEE. J lost 6 bases, V lost 1 base, and 9 bases had no gene match. The CDR3 contains 16 residues. The CDR3 DNA sequence: TGTGCCAGCAGCGTAAAGGGGGGACAGAGCCATGAAAAACTGTTTTTT. This codes for CASSVKGGQSHEKLFF.

The chain links TRBV6-5 to TRBJ1-6; TRBD1 agrees at 7 bases. CDR1 is MNHEY and CDR2 is SVGAGI in the germline V gene. The V and J ends lost 2 bases and 7 bases, in that order; junction bases with no gene match: 8. This CDR3 region has 16 residues. CDR3 region: CASSYKAGTENSPLHF. Written as DNA, the CDR3 is TGTGCCAGCAGTTACAAGGCCGGGACAGAAAATTCACCCCTCCACTTT.

This sequence joins TRBV28 and TRBJ1-2; 7 bases agree with TRBD1. V lost 7 bases and J lost 4; bases outside the gene matches: 15. CDR1 is MDHEN and CDR2 is SYDVKM in the germline V gene. This CDR3 spans 16 amino acids. In DNA, the CDR3 is TGTGCCAGCAACCCAGGGGGGGCAGCACATGTCTATGGCTACACCTTC. Residues: CASNPGGAAHVYGYTF.

This clone is judged large (0.1 to 1%). The gene calls are TRBV2 and TRBJ1-5; perhaps TRBD1 as D (6 bases). The V gene's germline CDR1 is SNHLY and CDR2 FYNNEI. The CDR3 length is 15 residues. V lost 4 bases, J lost 5 bases, and 15 bases lay in between. CDR3 bases: TGTGCCAGCAGTGGTCAGGGGCGCCCCGATCAGCCCCAGCATTTT. Protein: CASSGQGRPDQPQHF.

This chain connects TRBV7-9 to TRBJ2-3; D unclear. This CDR3 has 15 amino acids. V gave up 0 bases and J gave up 2 bases, with 9 bases separating them. CDR1 SEHNR and CDR2 FQNEAQ come from the germline V gene (reference sequence). The CDR3 region is CASSLAVGFTDTQYF. In DNA form, the CDR3 reads TGTGCCAGCAGCTTAGCTGTCGGATTCACAGATACGCAGTATTTT.